One TCR beta chain is described in this entry. TCRdb redid the calling of the 5' RACE reads with MiXCR, one entry per CDR3 protein. Of fewer than 140,000 distinct CDR3 sequences in the sample, over 15% are singletons; the top ten hold 28%. These data originate in a study of T-cell memory formation after mild COVID-19. The CDR3 extends over 13 amino acids. Germline V gene data show CDR1 as SGHDN and CDR2 as FVKESK. V lost 1 base and J 6 bases, leaving 10 bases between the germline ends. The origin of this receptor is an adult woman who had mild COVID-19 (a few samples of this study predate the infection). Cell type and time point are not known. Sequences were obtained from PBMCs or a T cell subset sorted from them (not recorded which). This sequence joins TRBV14 and TRBJ2-7; D may be TRBD2 (6 bases). Written as DNA, the CDR3 is TGTGCCAGCAGCCAAGTCGGGGGAGGCGAGCAGTACTTC. It specifies CASSQVGGGEQYF.